This TCR beta chain was captured by sequencing in a study of blood T cell repertoires in COVID-19 (dated by TCRdb to the early 2020s). Regarding the complete study: The collaborator samples originated in the United States, Italy and Spain and spanned the acute and convalescent phases of COVID-19. Samples came from the ongoing ImmuneRACE study (first 160 participants) plus 1,254 subjects from 6 global collaborators. The dataset comprised deeply sampled blood TCRbeta repertoires from subjects exposed to, actively infected with, or recovered from COVID-19. The prospective study material was composed of cDNA or gDNA derived from T cells, B-cell-depleted T cells, or PBMCs. Nearly every sample came with metadata listing a de-identified subject ID, COVID-19 status, age in years and sex. Where HLA class I and class II types were available, the types were taken from metadata supplied by the sample provider, not from assay-based typing. The repertoires were made available in a free public database intended to serve as a resource for research on the immune response to SARS-CoV-2. General study outcomes and caveats: The quantity of clinical and demographic metadata differed by source and by participant and was supplied without curation.

TCRbeta CDR3 regions were amplified from genomic DNA using the immunoSEQ Assay, a bias-controlled multiplex PCR. As for the authors' bioinformatics: The number of nucleated cells in each sample was estimated by amplification of reference gene primers within the assay. Sequence reads were collapsed and filtered to measure the absolute abundance of every unique TCRbeta CDR3 rearrangement. For each sample, productive Simpson clonality was calculated as the square root of Simpson's diversity index over productive rearrangements. Imported from immuneACCESS, the table was reduced by TCRdb to in-frame sequences with V and J called. These copies leave out some clones; in studies compared against another copy, an unresolved V gene accounts for under half, and the cause of the remainder is not known. That table supplies the V and J calls and clone size; D and trimming were determined from the DNA. The sample contains 150,000 to 200,000 clones, over 85% of them found a single time. Jointly, the top ten make up roughly 4.5% of the sample.

Whole blood was collected in K2EDTA tubes by collaborating institutions according to the institutions' own protocols. Collaborator samples were shipped for TCRbeta analysis as frozen whole blood, isolated PBMCs, or DNA extracted from either sample type. A word on this clone: What antigen it recognizes has not been identified. There are no base qualities to consult, and no much larger clone falls within one base.

For CDR1 and CDR2, the germline V gene (reference sequence) lists LNHNV and YYDKDF. The CDR3 contains 13 residues, cysteine and phenylalanine counted. Of all the DNA, just the CDR3 is kept, 39 bases in frame from base 1. V is reduced by 5 bases and J by 3 bases, leaving a spacing of 10 bases between them. The receptor comes from a woman aged 45-65 years with acute or convalescent COVID-19. Input material: peripheral blood. The rearrangement joined TRBV15 to TRBJ1-1; perhaps TRBD1 is the D gene, with 5 bases matching. The DNA reads as follows: TGTGCCACCAGCCTCCAGGGCGACACTGAAGCTTTCTTT. This gives the protein CATSLQGDTEAFF.